These T cell receptor beta chains were read from a single sample in a study of T cell repertoires in ileal Crohn's disease. Sequencing used immunoSEQ multiplex PCR; TCRdb keeps in-frame clones, though not all of them. The table shows roughly 2,400 clones, with around 92% occurring only once. The sequenced sample consisted of ileal tissue. These receptors were taken from an adult with Crohn's disease. Both conserved end residues are trimmed from each CDR3. The order of the fields is J gene, V gene, CDR3 protein.

j_gene: TRBJ1-3
v_gene: TRBV28
CDR3aa: ASSLRGFPGNTIY

j_gene: TRBJ2-1
v_gene: TRBV6-5
CDR3aa: ASSYPTGGAYNEQF

j_gene: TRBJ1-3
v_gene: TRBV12-5
CDR3aa: ASGLQGATGNTIY

j_gene: TRBJ2-5
v_gene: TRBV5-4
CDR3aa: ASSLDPRGQETQY

j_gene: TRBJ2-1
v_gene: TRBV7-6
CDR3aa: ASSSSRLEGGHNEQF

j_gene: TRBJ1-1
v_gene: TRBV5-1
CDR3aa: ASSRTGRTEAF

j_gene: TRBJ2-7
v_gene: TRBV7-9
CDR3aa: ASSLQDEQY

j_gene: TRBJ2-2
v_gene: TRBV15
CDR3aa: ATSRTSGDGGGELF

j_gene: TRBJ2-5
v_gene: TRBV30
CDR3aa: AWSSGGTQY

j_gene: TRBJ1-1
v_gene: TRBV5-4
CDR3aa: ASSPGTQGFGNTEAF

j_gene: TRBJ2-2
v_gene: TRBV11-2
CDR3aa: AAGGPATGELF

j_gene: TRBJ1-1
v_gene: TRBV11-3
CDR3aa: ASSSRDRGSEAF

j_gene: TRBJ2-1
v_gene: TRBV5-1
CDR3aa: ASSSGQGVYNEQF

j_gene: TRBJ2-4
v_gene: TRBV14
CDR3aa: ASSQAAGRTPRPKNIQY